This paragraph reports one T cell receptor beta chain. Its antigen is undetermined. The CDR3 consists of 15 residues. Between the trimmed V and J ends, which lost 5 bases and 3 bases, there was a span of 17 bases. Germline assignment: CDR1 SGHTA and CDR2 FQGNSA. These data come from a study of cytomegalovirus exposure and HLA in healthy donors. General study results and limits: Researchers reported that a few CMV-associated chains were confirmed in vitro as CMV antigen-specific. On later analysis, the bulk of CMV-associated TCR beta chains appeared to be HLA-restricted. TCR sequences were mostly rare, though some public TCRs occurred in many donors. Roughly uniform depth of sequencing across donors was assumed in presence/absence analyses.

In the PCR, 60 Vbeta and 13 Jbeta primers were used. Libraries were prepared by immunoSEQ multiplex PCR; TCRdb keeps only in-frame clonotypes and omits some of them. The sample includes about 210,000 clones. The sequenced sample consisted of PBMCs. The chain has TRBV7-2 and TRBJ2-7; a weak D match, TRBD1 (6 bases). The receptor's source is a woman in her thirties in good health and CMV-seropositive. CDR3 in DNA: TGTGCCAGCAGCCTCCATCGGACAGAGGTCTACGAGCAGTACTTC. This codes for CASSLHRTEVYEQYF.